The clone carrying this TCR beta chain was observed a few times. Its antigen is unidentified. The sample originates from a study of beta chain features in type 1 diabetes. Study summary: Patients were similar to healthy donors in age and gender (as well as in cell yields). Study-wide findings and caveats: Shorter TCRB CDR3s, moderately but significantly so, were found in Type 1 diabetes patients in all four CD4+ subsets. PCR might show a preference for shorter templates, equally across patients and controls. Compared with healthy donors, patients appeared to share more similar naive, central memory and regulatory TCRB repertoires.

Donors contributed one heparinised blood draw apiece, averaging about 116 mL. The whole isolated RNA underwent reverse transcription, so sequencing captured expressed TCRB transcripts. The method was immunoSEQ multiplex PCR; TCRdb's version includes in-frame clones alone and lacks a portion of them. This table has 150,000 to 190,000 clones, 10% appearing once. The CDR3 has 16 amino acids. Losses at the gene ends were 2 bases for V and 4 bases for J; bases not matched to a gene: 7. From germline, CDR1 is LGHNA and CDR2 YNFKEQ. The receptor was isolated from a man under 40 with type 1 diabetes. What was sequenced was central memory CD4+ T cells from blood. V usage is TRBV4-2 and J usage is TRBJ2-2, with TRBD1 identical over 7 bases. The CDR3 loop reads CASSQPPGQTTGELFF. The CDR3 nucleotides read TGTGCCAGCAGCCAACCTCCGGGACAGACCACCGGGGAGCTGTTTTTT.